Presented here are 14 T cell receptor beta chains from one specimen sequenced in a study of regulatory T cells in long-lasting Graves disease. For TCR beta, libraries came from iRepertoire HTBI primers and Arm-PCR of CDR3 regions. TCRdb recomputed calls from the multiplex PCR reads with MiXCR, one row per CDR3 protein. Here the sample spans roughly 530,000 distinct CDR3 sequences, about 16% being singletons. Time point specified: newly diagnosed GD, antithyroid drugs for less than 3 months. PBMC RNA served as the TCR library source. This same sample was also taken into another study, of T cells in Graves' hyperthyroidism and ophthalmopathy.

The sequencing used peripheral blood mononuclear cells (PBMCs), collected at new diagnosis, from a patient treated with antithyroid drugs. Receptors were obtained from a woman between 40 and 65 years old with Graves disease.

This clonotype was counted a few times. The rearrangement uses TRBV25-1 and TRBJ1-5; D is ambiguous. This CDR3 has 14 amino acids. V lost 4 bases, J lost 1 base, and 8 bases lay in between. In germline, CDR1 is MGHDK, CDR2 SYGVNS. The CDR3 DNA reads TGTGCCAGCAGTGGCGGAACAAGCAATCAGCCCCAGCATTTT. Amino acid sequence: CASSGGTSNQPQHF.

This clonotype was found many times. The chain employs TRBV7-9 and TRBJ1-6; maybe TRBD1 (5 bases). Germline loops: CDR1 SEHNR, CDR2 FQNEAQ (reference sequence). The CDR3 has 14 residues. V was trimmed by 4 bases and J by 10 bases, leaving 14 bases between them. The CDR3 loop reads CASSSRDPGSPLHF. CDR3 nucleotides: TGTGCCAGCAGCTCCCGGGACCCGGGGTCACCCCTCCACTTT.

This clonotype was counted ten times or more. The chain carries TRBV6-5 and TRBJ1-2; no firm D call. Germline V lookup: CDR1 MNHEY, CDR2 SVGAGI. The CDR3 is 15 residues long. The germline V and J ends were trimmed by 2 bases and 1 base, with 11 bases remaining between them. CDR3: CASSYAAWGNYGYTF. For the CDR3, the DNA is TGTGCCAGCAGTTACGCTGCGTGGGGTAACTATGGCTACACCTTC.

The CDR3 loop reads CSVDPQNNYGYTF. The CDR3 DNA reads TGCAGCGTCGACCCACAGAATAACTATGGCTACACCTTC. V gene TRBV29-1 combines with J gene TRBJ1-2, with no clear D. V was pared by 6 bases and J by 1 base, with 12 bases between. The germline gives CDR1 SQVTM, CDR2 ANQGSEA. This CDR3 spans 13 amino acids.

This clonotype was counted only a few times. The chain couples TRBV5-1 to TRBJ1-1; 12 nucleotides line up with TRBD1. The CDR3 length is 15 residues. Losses at the gene ends were 0 bases for V and 11 bases for J; bases not matched to a gene: 8. Germline CDR1 reads SGHRS; CDR2 reads YFSETQ. The CDR3 sequence: CASSLDFGTGGLAFF. CDR3 coding DNA: TGCGCCAGCAGCTTGGACTTCGGGACAGGGGGCTTGGCTTTCTTT.

This clonotype has ten or more counts. The V gene is TRBV28, the J gene TRBJ2-3; D is unresolved. Germline assignment: CDR1 MDHEN and CDR2 SYDVKM. The length of the CDR3 is 12 residues. The V end lost 6 bases, the J end lost 3 bases, and 7 bases lay between the germline ends. CDR3 loop: CASRQRTDTQYF. The CDR3 nucleotides read TGTGCCAGCAGGCAGCGTACAGATACGCAGTATTTT.

Regarding this clonotype: This could be a read error, since a much larger clone is one nucleotide away. The chain couples TRBV20-1 to TRBJ1-1, with D hard to call. The germline V gene has CDR1 DFQATT and CDR2 SNEGSKA (reference sequence). The CDR3 is 13 residues long. The CDR3 is CSAREWLPTETFF. CDR3 sequence (DNA): TGCAGTGCTAGAGAATGGCTACCCACTGAAACTTTCTTT.

This clonotype was detected only a few times. The CDR3 is CATSRDIAGKAFF. The DNA for the CDR3 is TGTGCCACCAGCAGAGATATAGCAGGGAAAGCTTTCTTT. The J gene is TRBJ1-1, the V gene TRBV15, with D possibly TRBD1 on 5 matching bases. CDR1 is LNHNV, CDR2 YYDKDF, per germline (reference sequence). The CDR3 is made up of 13 amino acids. The ends were cut back, 0 bases at V and 9 bases at J, with 11 bases in the middle.

J is TRBJ2-5 and V is TRBV9; TRBD2 agrees at 7 bases. Germline CDR1 reads SGDLS; CDR2 reads YYNGEE. V lost 0 bases and J lost 2; bases outside the gene matches: 4. CDR3 size: 15 residues. The chain's CDR3 is CASSVGGTTQETQYF. The DNA for the CDR3 is TGTGCCAGCAGCGTAGGGGGGACTACTCAAGAGACCCAGTACTTC.

This clonotype was detected only a few times. The V gene is TRBV12-3 or TRBV12-4, the J gene TRBJ1-6, with D hard to call. V was clipped by 6 bases and J by 7 bases, with 13 bases between them. This CDR3 has 14 residues. The CDR3 protein is CASSYNPENSPLHF. In DNA, the CDR3 is TGTGCCAGCAGCTACAACCCTGAGAATTCACCCCTCCACTTT.

V is TRBV4-1 and J is TRBJ1-4; D might be TRBD1 (5 bases). CDR1 and CDR2 (germline): MGHRA, YSYEKL. This CDR3 region has 16 residues. Deletions cut 4 bases from V and 5 bases from J, with 17 bases between. CDR3 amino acids: CASSPGLQVGNEKLFF. The CDR3 DNA reads as TGCGCCAGCAGCCCCGGACTACAGGTGGGAAATGAAAAACTGTTTTTT.

The table lists this clonotype with many counts. The V and J genes are TRBV12-3 or TRBV12-4 and TRBJ2-2, with 7 bases that match TRBD2. The CDR3 is 16 residues long. J gave up 0 bases and V 2 bases, and 3 bases lay outside the gene matches. The CDR3 region is CASSLLRGANTGELFF. The DNA of the CDR3 is TGTGCCAGCAGTTTACTCCGGGGGGCGAACACCGGGGAGCTGTTTTTT.

This clonotype occurred many times. The gene calls are TRBV5-1 and TRBJ1-2, with D possibly matching TRBD1 (6 bases). This CDR3 comprises 14 residues. Germline CDR1 is SGHRS and CDR2 is YFSETQ. The V gene lost 0 bases and the J gene lost 4 bases, with 10 bases spanning the gap. The CDR3 spells CASSLEGELYGYTF. In nucleotides, the CDR3 is TGCGCCAGCAGCTTGGAGGGGGAGCTCTATGGCTACACCTTC.

There are a few counts of this clonotype. J is TRBJ2-3 and V is TRBV20-1; D ambiguous. Germline values: CDR1 DFQATT, CDR2 SNEGSKA (reference sequence). This CDR3 has 11 amino acids. The germline V and J ends were trimmed by 3 bases and 4 bases, with 5 bases remaining between them. The CDR3 nucleotides are TGCAGTGCTAGTCCGGCAGATACGCAGTATTTT. As protein: CSASPADTQYF.